This T cell receptor beta chain was identified in a study of shared clonotypes between healthy human individuals. CDR1 and CDR2 from the germline V gene are MNHEY and SMNVEV (reference sequence). Trimming took off 10 bases at V and 1 base at J, with 33 bases between the two ends. The CDR3 covers 20 residues. The assay was carried out at the deep level. The assay was immunoSEQ multiplex PCR, and TCRdb's table has in-frame clones only and misses some. The sample includes 2 million to 3 million clones, 93% of them seen just once. Regarding the study as a whole: At large depth, rarefaction still showed sorted-subset sequencing to be incomplete. Among non-shared clonotypes, generation probabilities were lower than among those shared by all four donors.

Donors included only healthy HIV-negative adults lacking recent acute infections or vaccinations. Notes on this clone: Its antigen is unknown.

The chain couples TRBV27 to TRBJ2-3; D ambiguous. This clonotype was sampled from a young man in good health. Some clones in this sample may be carry-over from other donors' samples. Material: naive CD4+ T cells from PBMCs. Described subset: CD45RA+ positively selected. CDR3 in DNA: TGTGCCACTACCCCATTTTCGTTCTTGGGCAGGCTTAAGGGCACAGATACGCAGTATTTT. Its protein product is CATTPFSFLGRLKGTDTQYF.